These T cell receptor beta chains were read from a single sample in a study of glioma-infiltrating T cells after dendritic cell vaccination. Measured with immunoSEQ multiplex PCR; TCRdb has only the in-frame clones, and not every one. Of around 58,000 clones in the sample, roughly four fifths were seen once. This specimen was blood, taken before dendritic cell vaccination. These receptors were obtained from a human donor with glioblastoma. Each CDR3 is given with its conserved first and last residue. D genes are given only for firm matches. Some rows have no size entry. The others give once, few or many, or a class for an expanded clone.

v_call	d_call	clone_size	j_call	cdr3_nt	cdr3_aa
TRBV25-1	.	.	TRBJ1-1	TGTGCCCCTTTAATACAGGGAGATTGGAACACTGAAGCTTTCTTT	CAPLIQGDWNTEAFF
TRBV15	.	.	TRBJ1-6	TGTGCCACCAGCAGAGATAGCAAGAATTCCCCCCTCCACTTT	CATSRDSKNSPLHF
TRBV5-1	TRBD1	.	TRBJ2-7	TGCGCCAGCAACCCGGGACAGGGTATGGGAGAGCAGTACTTC	CASNPGQGMGEQYF
TRBV10-1	.	.	TRBJ2-7	TGCGCCAGCCAATCCCCGGTCTGGTGCGAGCAGTACTTC	CASQSPVWCEQYF
TRBV19	.	.	TRBJ2-7	TGTGCCAGTAGTATAGACCTGCCTACCTACGAGCAGTACTTC	CASSIDLPTYEQYF
TRBV6-5	.	.	TRBJ2-3	TGTGCCAGCAGTTACTATCTAGGTAGCACAGATACGCAGTATTTT	CASSYYLGSTDTQYF
TRBV2	.	.	TRBJ2-7	TGTGCCAGCACCCCGGGTAGGACCTACGAGCAGTACTTC	CASTPGRTYEQYF
TRBV10-2	TRBD2	.	TRBJ2-7	TGCGCCAGCAGTCGCTCCGCTAGCGGAGGCGACGAGCAGTACTTC	CASSRSASGGDEQYF
TRBV7-6	.	.	TRBJ1-3	TGTGCCAGCAGCTTAGCGGCAGGGTTGGGAAACACCATATATTTT	CASSLAAGLGNTIYF
TRBV7-2	.	.	TRBJ1-2	TGTGCCAGCAGCTTAGGGGCGGGGCAGGCCTATGGCTACACCTTC	CASSLGAGQAYGYTF
TRBV5-1	TRBD1	.	TRBJ2-1	TGCGCCAGCCTTCCGGGACAGGGGGTTGGAGAGCAGTTCTTC	CASLPGQGVGEQFF
TRBV5-4	TRBD2	once	TRBJ2-2	TGTGCCAGCAGCTCGACTAGCCCGAACACCGGGGAGCTGTTTTTT	CASSSTSPNTGELFF
TRBV7-9	TRBD1	.	TRBJ2-7	TGTGCCAGCAGCCCCCCGGGACAGGGAGCCGAGCAGTACTTC	CASSPPGQGAEQYF
TRBV19	TRBD1	.	TRBJ1-2	TGTGCCAGTAGCGACCGGTTCGACAGGGGACCCTTTACCTATGGCTACACCTTC	CASSDRFDRGPFTYGYTF
TRBV19	.	.	TRBJ1-5	TGTGCCAGTAGTACCCTTGGGGCAGCTAGCAATCAGCCCCAGCATTTT	CASSTLGAASNQPQHF
TRBV28	.	.	TRBJ1-6	TGTGCCAGCAGACAGGGTAATTCACCCCTCCACTTT	CASRQGNSPLHF
TRBV7-9	TRBD1	.	TRBJ2-7	TGTGCCAGCAGTGGGACAGGGCATCGAAGCGAGCAGTACTTC	CASSGTGHRSEQYF
TRBV6-5	.	.	TRBJ1-1	TGTGCCAGCAGTTACAGGGGAGAAGCTTTCTTT	CASSYRGEAFF
TRBV30	.	.	TRBJ2-1	TGTGCCTGGAGTGTGCAGCGGATCAATGAGCAGTTCTTC	CAWSVQRINEQFF
TRBV11-2	TRBD1	.	TRBJ2-3	TGTGCCAGCAGCTTAGTTTCGGACAGGGGGCGAGGGGATACGCAGTATTTT	CASSLVSDRGRGDTQYF
TRBV27	.	once	TRBJ1-5	TGTGCCAGCAGTTTAGGGGTCGGCGTCGGGGATCAGCCCCAGCATTTT	CASSLGVGVGDQPQHF
TRBV6-1	TRBD2	.	TRBJ2-5	TGTGCCAGCAGTGTCGAGTCGGGGGGTGGTTTCGGGACCCAGTACTTC	CASSVESGGGFGTQYF
TRBV19	.	once	TRBJ1-2	TGTGCCAGTAGTATAGATCGAGGGAGTGGCGGCTACACCTTC	CASSIDRGSGGYTF
TRBV4-1	TRBD2	many	TRBJ2-3	TGCGCCAGCAGCCAAGAGCGGACTGAACTAGCGCCCACAGATACGCAGTATTTT	CASSQERTELAPTDTQYF
TRBV4-1	.	once	TRBJ1-5	TGCGCCAGCAGCCAAGTACAGAGTCCTCATCAGCCCCAGCATTTT	CASSQVQSPHQPQHF